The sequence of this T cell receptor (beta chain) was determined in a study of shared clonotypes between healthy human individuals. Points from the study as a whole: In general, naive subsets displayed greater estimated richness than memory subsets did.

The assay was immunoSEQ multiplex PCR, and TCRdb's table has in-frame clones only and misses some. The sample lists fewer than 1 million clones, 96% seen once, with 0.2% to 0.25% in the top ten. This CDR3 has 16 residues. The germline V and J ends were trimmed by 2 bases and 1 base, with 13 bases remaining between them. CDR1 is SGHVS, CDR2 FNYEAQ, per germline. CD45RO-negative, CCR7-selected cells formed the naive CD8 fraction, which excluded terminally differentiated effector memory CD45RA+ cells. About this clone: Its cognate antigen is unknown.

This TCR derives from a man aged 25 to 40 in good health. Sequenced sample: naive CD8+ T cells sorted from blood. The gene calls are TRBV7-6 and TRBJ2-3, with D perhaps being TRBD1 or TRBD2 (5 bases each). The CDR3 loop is CASSLKSGTRTDTQYF. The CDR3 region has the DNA TGTGCCAGCAGCTTAAAGTCAGGGACGCGCACAGATACGCAGTATTTT.